This T cell receptor beta chain originates from a study of identifying expanded T cells in peripheral blood. No infections or other immune events were documented during collection. TCRdb's copy holds only in-frame clones and misses some; the assay was immunoSEQ multiplex PCR. Here the sample spans 95,000 or so clones, more than 75% being singletons. Notes on the study in general: Differentially abundant clones: about 1.1 between replicates, roughly 16 at approximately two weeks, less than 25 at four. Approximately two-week clone count variance significantly increased as total template count grew.

V dropped 3 bases and J dropped 7 bases, with 24 bases sitting between them. Looked up from germline, CDR1 is GTSNPN and CDR2 is SVGIG (reference sequence). The CDR3 has 16 amino acids. Comment on this clone: Antigen: not known.

V and J are TRBV30 and TRBJ1-2; D unresolved. The TCR was taken from a person aged 18 to 70 in good health. The sample consisted of blood. CDR3 nucleotides: TGTGCCTGGAGCCTTCTTCCTCTCCCCAGCGGCGGTGGCTACACCTTC. Translation: CAWSLLPLPSGGGYTF.